This TCR beta chain was recovered during a study of T cell responses to AZD1222 COVID-19 vaccine. Study details: Second-dose recipients at about 4 or about 12 weeks were treated as one pooled group. Study-wide results and limits: Donors were largely white British and mainly female; clonal diversity was possibly underestimated.

Concerning this clone: Its target is unknown.

Here immunoSEQ multiplex PCR was the method, and the copy in TCRdb shows in-frame clones only, minus some. The sample lists about 190,000 clones, 85% to 95% occurring once. The CDR3 extends over 15 amino acids. V gave up 3 bases and J gave up 5 bases; unmatched junction bases: 4. The V gene's germline CDR1 is KGHSH and CDR2 LQKENI. This specimen was peripheral blood, taken on day 0 of AZD1222 vaccination. This receptor was identified in an adult in good health. The chain has TRBV18 and TRBJ1-1, with TRBD1 identical over 12 bases. The CDR3 here is CASSPGTGGRTEAFF. Here the CDR3 DNA reads TGTGCCAGCTCACCCGGGACAGGGGGCAGGACTGAAGCTTTCTTT.